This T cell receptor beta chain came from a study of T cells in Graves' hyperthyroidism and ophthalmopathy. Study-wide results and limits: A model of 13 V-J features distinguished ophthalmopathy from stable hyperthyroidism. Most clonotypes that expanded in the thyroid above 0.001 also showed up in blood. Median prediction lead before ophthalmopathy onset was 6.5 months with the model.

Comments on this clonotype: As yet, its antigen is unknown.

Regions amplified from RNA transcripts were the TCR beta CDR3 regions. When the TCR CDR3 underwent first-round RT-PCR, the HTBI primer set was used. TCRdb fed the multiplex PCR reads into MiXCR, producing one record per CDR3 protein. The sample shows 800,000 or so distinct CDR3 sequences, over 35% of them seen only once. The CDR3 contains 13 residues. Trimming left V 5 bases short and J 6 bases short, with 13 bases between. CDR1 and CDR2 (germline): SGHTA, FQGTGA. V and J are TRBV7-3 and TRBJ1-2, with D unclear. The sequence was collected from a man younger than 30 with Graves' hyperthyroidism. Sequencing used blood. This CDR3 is CASSTSQSHGYTF. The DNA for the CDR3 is TGTGCCAGCAGCACTTCCCAGAGCCATGGCTACACCTTC.